This T cell receptor beta chain was profiled in a study of regulatory T cells in long-lasting Graves disease. Findings of the study overall: Only a small sample size was used, which may have cut accuracy.

Time point described: newly diagnosed GD, antithyroid drugs for less than 3 months. PBMC-extracted RNA yielded the TCR library. The patients were drawn from one endocrinology department in Xi'an, China. This clonotype was seen a few times. Its cognate antigen is unknown. Building the TCR beta libraries relied on iRepertoire HTBI primers, and CDR3 regions underwent Arm-PCR. In TCRdb, the multiplex PCR reads were re-called with MiXCR into one record per CDR3 protein. The repertoire has a few hundred thousand distinct CDR3 sequences, about a sixth of them found once; the top ten carry 23%. These data also formed part of another study, on T cells in Graves' hyperthyroidism and ophthalmopathy. That source notes: Using 13 V-J features, a model discriminated ophthalmopathy from stable hyperthyroidism.

The sequencing used peripheral blood mononuclear cells (PBMCs), collected at new diagnosis, from a patient treated with antithyroid drugs. This clonotype was obtained from a woman younger than 30 with Graves disease.

CDR3: CSAEGEDQPQHF. In DNA form, the CDR3 reads TGCAGTGCAGAGGGGGAAGATCAGCCCCAGCATTTT. The chain is built from TRBV20-1 and TRBJ1-5; D possibly corresponds to TRBD1 (6 bases). This CDR3 has 12 residues. CDR1 and CDR2 from the germline V gene are DFQATT and SNEGSKA (reference sequence). V was clipped by 6 bases and J by 5 bases, with 11 bases between them.